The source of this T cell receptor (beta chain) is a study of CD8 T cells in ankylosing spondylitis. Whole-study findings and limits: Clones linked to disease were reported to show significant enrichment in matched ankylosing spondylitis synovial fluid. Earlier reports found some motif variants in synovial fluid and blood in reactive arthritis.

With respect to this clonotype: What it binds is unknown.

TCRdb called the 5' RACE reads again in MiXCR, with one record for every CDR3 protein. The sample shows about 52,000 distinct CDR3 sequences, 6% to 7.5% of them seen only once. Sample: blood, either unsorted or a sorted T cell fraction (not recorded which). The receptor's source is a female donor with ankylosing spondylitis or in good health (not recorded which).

CDR3 in DNA: TGTGCCAGCCGAAAGGCCCGTCGTTGCGGCAATCAGCCCCAGCATTTT. Amino acid sequence: CASRKARRCGNQPQHF. This rearrangement joins TRBV21-1 to TRBJ1-5. TRBV21-1 is marked as a pseudogene. This CDR3 spans 16 amino acids.